This T cell receptor beta chain was captured in a study of metastatic and nonmetastatic thyroid tumors. MiXCR reprocessed the PCR reads for TCRdb. The sample includes approximately 15,000 clones, less than 25% of them seen just once. CDR1 is LGHDT, CDR2 YNNKEL, per germline (reference sequence). Trimming pared 1 base from V and 11 bases from J, leaving 9 bases between. CDR3 length: 11 amino acids. No treatment of any kind had been given to any patient before thyroid surgery. The chain is built from TRBV3-1 and TRBJ2-7, with D unresolved. This TCR came from a female donor with papillary thyroid cancer or a benign thyroid nodule (not recorded which). Some clones in this sample may be carry-over from other donors' samples. Material for sequencing was adjacent normal tissue. CDR3 DNA sequence: TGTGCCAGCAGCCAAGGTGGGAAGGAGTACTTC. Its translation is CASSQGGKEYF.